Listed below are T cell receptor beta chains from one sample, sequenced in a study of cytomegalovirus exposure and HLA in healthy donors. Sequencing was performed with immunoSEQ multiplex PCR; in TCRdb, only in-frame clones are kept and a portion is missing. Here the sample spans more than 100,000 clones, roughly 80% being singletons. Sequences were obtained from PBMCs. The receptors stem from a man between 50 and 59 years old in good health and CMV-seronegative. Each CDR3 is given with its conserved first and last residue. The order of the fields is J gene, CDR3 length, clone size, V gene, D gene, CDR3 DNA, CDR3 protein. A D gene is named only where the DNA matches it firmly. Size tells how often a clone was seen (once, few, many) or the class of an expanded clone, and some rows leave it out.

j_gene: TRBJ2-5
len: 16
abundance: .
v_gene: TRBV4-3
d_gene: .
CDR3nt: TGCGCCAGCAGCCGCTCCGGGACACCGTACCAAGAGACCCAGTACTTC
CDR3aa: CASSRSGTPYQETQYF

j_gene: TRBJ2-7
len: 15
abundance: .
v_gene: TRBV4-3
d_gene: TRBD2
CDR3nt: TGCGCCAGCAGCCAAGATTTAGCGGGGATGTACGAGCAGTACTTC
CDR3aa: CASSQDLAGMYEQYF

j_gene: TRBJ2-2
len: 17
abundance: .
v_gene: TRBV27
d_gene: TRBD2
CDR3nt: TGTGCCAGCAATGTCCGGGAGGGCGCAGAGGACACCGGGGAGCTGTTTTTT
CDR3aa: CASNVREGAEDTGELFF

j_gene: TRBJ2-1
len: 11
abundance: .
v_gene: TRBV20-1
d_gene: .
CDR3nt: TGCAGTGCTAGCCGAGAGGAGGAGCAGTTCTTC
CDR3aa: CSASREEEQFF

j_gene: TRBJ1-5
len: 18
abundance: .
v_gene: TRBV10-3
d_gene: .
CDR3nt: TGTGCCATCAGTGAGTCCGTTGGACTCGGATCGCAAGGTCAGCCCCAGCATTTT
CDR3aa: CAISESVGLGSQGQPQHF

j_gene: TRBJ2-7
len: 15
abundance: .
v_gene: TRBV25-1
d_gene: .
CDR3nt: TGTGCCAGCAGTCATATAGACAGCCGTCCGTACGAGCAGTACTTC
CDR3aa: CASSHIDSRPYEQYF

j_gene: TRBJ2-2
len: 18
abundance: .
v_gene: TRBV14
d_gene: TRBD1
CDR3nt: TGTGCCAGCAGCCAAGCGGGTGCCCTGGCAGGGGGCACCGGGGAGCTGTTTTTT
CDR3aa: CASSQAGALAGGTGELFF

j_gene: TRBJ1-1
len: 12
abundance: few
v_gene: TRBV2
d_gene: .
CDR3nt: TGTGCCAGCAGAAACCCAGGGTATGAAGCTTTCTTT
CDR3aa: CASRNPGYEAFF

j_gene: TRBJ2-5
len: 17
abundance: once
v_gene: TRBV9
d_gene: TRBD2
CDR3nt: TGTGCCAGCAGCGTAGCAGCGGGGGGGCCCATCCCAGAGACCCAGTACTTC
CDR3aa: CASSVAAGGPIPETQYF

j_gene: TRBJ2-7
len: 12
abundance: .
v_gene: TRBV7-2
d_gene: .
CDR3nt: TGTGCCAGCAGCTCCCCTCGGTGCCAGCAGTACTTC
CDR3aa: CASSSPRCQQYF

j_gene: TRBJ1-5
len: 19
abundance: .
v_gene: TRBV6-4
d_gene: TRBD1
CDR3nt: TGTGCCAGCAGGGAGGGACAGGGACGAGTACGGAGATACAATCAGCCCCAGCATTTT
CDR3aa: CASREGQGRVRRYNQPQHF

j_gene: TRBJ2-5
len: 15
abundance: .
v_gene: TRBV7-7
d_gene: TRBD2
CDR3nt: TGTGCCAGCAGCGTCGACGGACTAGCGGAAGAGACCCAGTACTTC
CDR3aa: CASSVDGLAEETQYF

j_gene: TRBJ1-6
len: 17
abundance: .
v_gene: TRBV27
d_gene: .
CDR3nt: TGTGCCAGCAGTTTATGGGGACAAAGGGGCTATAATTCACCCCTCCACTTT
CDR3aa: CASSLWGQRGYNSPLHF

j_gene: TRBJ2-1
len: 14
abundance: .
v_gene: TRBV2
d_gene: .
CDR3nt: TGTGCCATCATTAGCGGAGAACTTTACAATGAGCAGTTCTTC
CDR3aa: CAIISGELYNEQFF

j_gene: TRBJ1-2
len: 14
abundance: .
v_gene: TRBV29-1
d_gene: .
CDR3nt: TGCAGTGCTGGGTTCCCCGGGTCTGGGTTGAGCTACACCTTC
CDR3aa: CSAGFPGSGLSYTF

j_gene: TRBJ2-1
len: 18
abundance: .
v_gene: TRBV7-9
d_gene: .
CDR3nt: TGTGCCAGCGGAATGACCTTAGGGACTCTGAGCTCCTACAATGAGCAGTTCTTC
CDR3aa: CASGMTLGTLSSYNEQFF

j_gene: TRBJ2-5
len: 12
abundance: .
v_gene: TRBV6-5
d_gene: TRBD1
CDR3nt: TGTGCCAGCAGGTACAGGGGCGAGACCCAGTACTTC
CDR3aa: CASRYRGETQYF

j_gene: TRBJ2-3
len: 13
abundance: .
v_gene: TRBV29-1
d_gene: .
CDR3nt: TGCAGCGCCAGGGCCACAGCTGGGGATACGCAGTATTTT
CDR3aa: CSARATAGDTQYF

j_gene: TRBJ1-6
len: 14
abundance: .
v_gene: TRBV19
d_gene: .
CDR3nt: TGTGCCAGTAGTATACGCGAATTCAATTCACCCCTCCACTTT
CDR3aa: CASSIREFNSPLHF

j_gene: TRBJ2-1
len: 16
abundance: .
v_gene: TRBV7-9
d_gene: TRBD1
CDR3nt: TGTGCCAGCAGCTTAGTGGGACAGGGGGTCAACAATGAGCAGTTCTTC
CDR3aa: CASSLVGQGVNNEQFF